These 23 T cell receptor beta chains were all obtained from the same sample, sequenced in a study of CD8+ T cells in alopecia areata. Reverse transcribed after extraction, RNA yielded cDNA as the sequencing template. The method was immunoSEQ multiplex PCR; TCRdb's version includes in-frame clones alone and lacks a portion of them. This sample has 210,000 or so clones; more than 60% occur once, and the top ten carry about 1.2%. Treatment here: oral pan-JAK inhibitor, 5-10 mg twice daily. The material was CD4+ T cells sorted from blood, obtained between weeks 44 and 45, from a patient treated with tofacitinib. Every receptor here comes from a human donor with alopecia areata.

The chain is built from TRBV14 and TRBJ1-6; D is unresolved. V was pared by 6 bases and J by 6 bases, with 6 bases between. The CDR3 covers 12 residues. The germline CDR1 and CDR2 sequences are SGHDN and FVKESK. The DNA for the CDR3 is TGTGCCAGCAGTCGGCCTAATTCACCCCTCCACTTT. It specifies CASSRPNSPLHF.

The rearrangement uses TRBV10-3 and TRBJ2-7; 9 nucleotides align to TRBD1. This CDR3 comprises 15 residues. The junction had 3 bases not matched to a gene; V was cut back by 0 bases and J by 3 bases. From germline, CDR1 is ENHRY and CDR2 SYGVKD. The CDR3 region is CAISESRQGVYEQYF. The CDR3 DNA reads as TGTGCCATCAGTGAGTCCCGACAGGGGGTCTACGAGCAGTACTTC.

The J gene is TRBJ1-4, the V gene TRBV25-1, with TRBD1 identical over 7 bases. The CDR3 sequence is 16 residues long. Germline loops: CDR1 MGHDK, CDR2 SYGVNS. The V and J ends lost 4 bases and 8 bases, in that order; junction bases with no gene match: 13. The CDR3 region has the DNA TGTGCCAGCAGTGGATCCGGGAGGGGGCAAGGGGAAAAACTGTTTTTT. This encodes CASSGSGRGQGEKLFF. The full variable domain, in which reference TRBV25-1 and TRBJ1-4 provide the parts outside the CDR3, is EADIYQTPRYLVIGTGKKITLECSQTMGHDKMYWYQQDPGMELHLIHYSYGVNSTEKGDLSSESTVSRIRTEHFPLTLESARPSHTSQYLCASSGSGRGQGEKLFFGSGTQLSVL.

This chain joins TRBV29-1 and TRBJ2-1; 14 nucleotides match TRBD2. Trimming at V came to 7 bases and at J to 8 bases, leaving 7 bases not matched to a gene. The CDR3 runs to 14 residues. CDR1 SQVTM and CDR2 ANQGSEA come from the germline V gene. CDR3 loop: CSGDPGLAGDEQFF. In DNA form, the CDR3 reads TGCAGCGGAGATCCGGGACTAGCGGGGGATGAGCAGTTCTTC.

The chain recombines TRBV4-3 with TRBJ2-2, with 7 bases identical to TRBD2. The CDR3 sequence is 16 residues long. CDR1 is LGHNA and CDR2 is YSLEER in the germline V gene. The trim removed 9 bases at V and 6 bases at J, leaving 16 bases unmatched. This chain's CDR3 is CARINAGDQQAGELFF. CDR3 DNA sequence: TGCGCCAGGATTAACGCGGGGGACCAACAGGCCGGGGAGCTGTTTTTT.

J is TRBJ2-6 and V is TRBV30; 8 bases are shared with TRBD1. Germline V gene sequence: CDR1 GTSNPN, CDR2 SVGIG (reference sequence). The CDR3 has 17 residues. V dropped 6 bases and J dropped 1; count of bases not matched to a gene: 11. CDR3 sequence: CACWKRTGFSGANVLTF. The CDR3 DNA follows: TGTGCCTGCTGGAAAAGGACAGGGTTTTCTGGGGCCAACGTCCTGACTTTC.

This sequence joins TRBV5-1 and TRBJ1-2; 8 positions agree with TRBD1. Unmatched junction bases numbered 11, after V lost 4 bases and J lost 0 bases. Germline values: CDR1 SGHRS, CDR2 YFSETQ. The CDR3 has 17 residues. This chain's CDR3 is CASSTGTGITSNYGYTF. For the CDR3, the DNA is TGCGCCAGCAGCACTGGGACAGGCATTACCTCTAACTATGGCTACACCTTC.

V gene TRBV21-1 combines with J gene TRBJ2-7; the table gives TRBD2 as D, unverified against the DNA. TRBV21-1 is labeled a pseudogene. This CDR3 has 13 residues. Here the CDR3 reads CASRGTRAYEQYF. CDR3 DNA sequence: TGTGCCAGCCGAGGTACACGGGCCTACGAGCAGTACTTC.

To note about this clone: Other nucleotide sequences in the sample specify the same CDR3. The CDR3 bases are TGCAGCGTGTTGCGGGTCCTCAACACTGAAGCTTTCTTT. Encoded protein: CSVLRVLNTEAFF. The chain uses TRBV29-1 and TRBJ1-1; the D is unclear. Germline CDR1 is SQVTM and CDR2 is ANQGSEA. The CDR3 sequence is 13 residues long. V lost 6 bases and J lost 2, with 13 bases in between.

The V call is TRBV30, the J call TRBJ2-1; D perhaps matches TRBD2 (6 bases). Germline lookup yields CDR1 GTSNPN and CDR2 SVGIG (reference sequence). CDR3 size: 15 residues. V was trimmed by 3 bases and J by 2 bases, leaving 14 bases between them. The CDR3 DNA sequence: TGTGCCTGGAGAAAAGAGGGAGGACCCTACAATGAGCAGTTCTTC. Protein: CAWRKEGGPYNEQFF.

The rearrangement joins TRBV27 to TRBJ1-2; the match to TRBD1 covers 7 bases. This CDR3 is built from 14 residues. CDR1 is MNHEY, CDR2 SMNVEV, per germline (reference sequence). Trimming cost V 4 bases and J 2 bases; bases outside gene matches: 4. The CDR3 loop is CASSSPTGNYGYTF. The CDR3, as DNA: TGTGCCAGCAGTTCCCCGACAGGGAACTATGGCTACACCTTC.

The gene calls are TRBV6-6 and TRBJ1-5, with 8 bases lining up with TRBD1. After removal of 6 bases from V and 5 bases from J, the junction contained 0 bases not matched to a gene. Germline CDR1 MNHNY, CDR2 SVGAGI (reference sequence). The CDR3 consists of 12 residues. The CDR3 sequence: CASRTGDQPQHF. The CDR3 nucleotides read TGTGCCAGCAGGACAGGGGATCAGCCCCAGCATTTT.

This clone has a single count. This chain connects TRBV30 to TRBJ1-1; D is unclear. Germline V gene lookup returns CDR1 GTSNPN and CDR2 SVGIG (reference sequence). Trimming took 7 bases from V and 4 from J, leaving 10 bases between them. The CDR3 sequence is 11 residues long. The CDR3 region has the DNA TGTGCCTCCGAAAGAGGCACTGAAGCTTTCTTT. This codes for CASERGTEAFF.

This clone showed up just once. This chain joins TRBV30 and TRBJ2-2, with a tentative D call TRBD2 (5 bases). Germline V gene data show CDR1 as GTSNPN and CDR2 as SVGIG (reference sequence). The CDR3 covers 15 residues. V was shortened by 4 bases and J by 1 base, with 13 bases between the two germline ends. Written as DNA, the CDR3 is TGTGCCTGGATCCCTGGACTTTTGAACACCGGGGAGCTGTTTTTT. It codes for CAWIPGLLNTGELFF.

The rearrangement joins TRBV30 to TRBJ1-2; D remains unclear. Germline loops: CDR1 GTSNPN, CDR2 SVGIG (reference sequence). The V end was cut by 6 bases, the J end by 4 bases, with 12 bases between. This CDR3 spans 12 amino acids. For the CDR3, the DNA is TGTGCCTGCCAACCCGGCACCTATGGCTACACCTTC. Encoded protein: CACQPGTYGYTF.

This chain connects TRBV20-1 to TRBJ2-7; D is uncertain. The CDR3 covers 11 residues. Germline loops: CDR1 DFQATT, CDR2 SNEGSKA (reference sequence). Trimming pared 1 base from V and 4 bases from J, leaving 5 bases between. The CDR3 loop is CSARVDYEQYF. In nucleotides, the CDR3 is TGCAGTGCTAGAGTCGATTACGAGCAGTACTTC.

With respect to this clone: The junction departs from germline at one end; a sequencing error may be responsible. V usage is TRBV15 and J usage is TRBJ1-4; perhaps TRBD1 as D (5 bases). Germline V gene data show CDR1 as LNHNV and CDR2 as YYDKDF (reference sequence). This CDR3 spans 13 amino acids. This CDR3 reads CATSSVREGTRSF. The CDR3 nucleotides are TGTGCCACCAGCAGTGTCAGGGAAGGGACTAGGTCTTTT.

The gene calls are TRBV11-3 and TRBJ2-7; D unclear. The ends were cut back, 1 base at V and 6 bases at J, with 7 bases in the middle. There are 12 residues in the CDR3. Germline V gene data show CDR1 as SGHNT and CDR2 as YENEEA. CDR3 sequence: CASSLVYSEQYF. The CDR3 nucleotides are TGTGCCAGCAGCTTAGTATACAGCGAGCAGTACTTC.

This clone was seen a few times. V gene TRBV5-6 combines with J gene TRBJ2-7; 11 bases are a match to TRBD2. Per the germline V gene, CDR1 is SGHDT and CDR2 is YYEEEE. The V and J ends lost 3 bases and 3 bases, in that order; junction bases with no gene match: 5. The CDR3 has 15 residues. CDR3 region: CASSWAGTSGYEQYF. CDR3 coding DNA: TGTGCCAGCAGCTGGGCCGGGACTAGCGGCTACGAGCAGTACTTC.

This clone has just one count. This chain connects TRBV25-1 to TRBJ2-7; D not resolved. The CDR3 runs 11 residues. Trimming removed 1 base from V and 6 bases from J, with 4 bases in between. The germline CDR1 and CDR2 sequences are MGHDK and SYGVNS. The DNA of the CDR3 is TGTGCCAGCAGTGAATTGGTCGAGCAGTACTTC. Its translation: CASSELVEQYF.

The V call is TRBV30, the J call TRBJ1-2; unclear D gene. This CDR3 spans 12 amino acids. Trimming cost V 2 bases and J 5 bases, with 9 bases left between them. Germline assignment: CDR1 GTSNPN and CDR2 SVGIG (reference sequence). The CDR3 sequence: CAWSLGEYGYTF. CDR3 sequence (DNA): TGTGCCTGGAGTCTGGGAGAGTATGGCTACACCTTC.

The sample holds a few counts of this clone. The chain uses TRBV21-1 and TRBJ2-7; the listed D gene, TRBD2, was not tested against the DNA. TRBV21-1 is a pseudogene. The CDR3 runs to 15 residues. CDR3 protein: CASSPSGPGSYEQYF. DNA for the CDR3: TGTGCCAGCAGCCCAAGCGGTCCGGGTTCCTACGAGCAGTACTTC.

As DNA, the CDR3 is TGTGCCAGCAGCGCAACTAGCGGGGGGACCAAAATATTTCACAATGAGCAGTTCTTC. This gives the protein CASSATSGGTKIFHNEQFF. This chain connects TRBV7-6 to TRBJ2-1, with 12 bases identical to TRBD2. Germline assignment: CDR1 SGHVS and CDR2 FNYEAQ. Trimming at V came to 5 bases and at J to 5 bases, leaving 16 bases not matched to a gene. The CDR3 contains 19 residues.